The clone carrying this TCR beta chain was seen repeatedly, ten times or more. Its antigen is not identified. This record belongs to a study of T cells in Graves' hyperthyroidism and ophthalmopathy. The study's findings and limits: Most clonotypes expanded in the thyroid (above 0.001) were also present in blood.

Amplification of TCR beta CDR3 regions was performed using RNA transcripts as template. The TCR CDR3 first-round RT-PCR relied on the HTBI primer set. Each CDR3 protein gets one entry after TCRdb re-called the multiplex PCR reads with MiXCR. The sample comprises under 300,000 distinct CDR3 sequences, 20% to 25% of which are singletons, and 25% to 30% rests with the top ten. The CDR3 length is 14 residues. The V gene lost 6 bases and the J gene lost 4 bases, with 15 bases spanning the gap. PBMCs were derived from around 10 ml fresh peripheral blood. This receptor was taken from a middle-aged man with Graves' hyperthyroidism that later progressed to Graves' ophthalmopathy. The sequenced material came from blood. V usage is TRBV12-3 or TRBV12-4 and J usage is TRBJ1-2, with D perhaps matching TRBD1 (5 bases). The CDR3 coding sequence is TGTGCCAGCAGCCCTAAGGGGATGAGCTATGGCTACACCTTC. This encodes CASSPKGMSYGYTF.